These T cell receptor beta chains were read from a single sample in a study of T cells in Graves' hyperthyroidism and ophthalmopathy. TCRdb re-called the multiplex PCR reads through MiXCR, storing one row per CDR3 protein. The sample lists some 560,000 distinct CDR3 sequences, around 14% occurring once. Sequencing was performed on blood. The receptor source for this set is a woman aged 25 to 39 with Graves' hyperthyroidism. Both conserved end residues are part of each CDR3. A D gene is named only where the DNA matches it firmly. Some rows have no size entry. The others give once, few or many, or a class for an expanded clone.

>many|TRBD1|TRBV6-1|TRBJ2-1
CASSVLPLGDRDNEQFF
TGTGCCAGCAGTGTCCTCCCTTTGGGGGACAGGGATAATGAGCAGTTCTTC
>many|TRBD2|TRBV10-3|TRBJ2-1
CAISPNPGLADEQFF
TGTGCCATCAGTCCAAATCCGGGACTAGCCGATGAGCAGTTCTTC
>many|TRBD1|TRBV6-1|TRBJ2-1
CASSQGTANEQFF
TGTGCCAGCAGCCAAGGGACAGCGAATGAGCAGTTCTTC
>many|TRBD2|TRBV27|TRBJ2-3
CASSLLGPPGREDTDTQYF
TGTGCCAGCAGTTTATTGGGCCCCCCTGGGCGGGAGGACACAGATACGCAGTATTTT
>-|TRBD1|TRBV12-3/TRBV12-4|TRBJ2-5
CASSFDRGLDETQYF
TGTGCCAGCAGTTTTGACAGGGGGCTGGATGAGACCCAGTACTTC
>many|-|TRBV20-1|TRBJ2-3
CSARTAPDTQYF
TGCAGTGCTAGGACTGCTCCAGATACGCAGTATTTT
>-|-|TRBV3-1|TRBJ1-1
CASSHSRGTEAFF
TGTGCCAGCAGCCATTCAAGGGGAACTGAAGCTTTCTTT
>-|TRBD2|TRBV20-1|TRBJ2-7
CSVRGDSYEQYF
TGCAGTGTACGGGGGGACTCCTACGAGCAGTACTTC
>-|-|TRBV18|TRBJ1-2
CASSRPTDGYTF
TGTGCCAGCTCACGCCCTACTGATGGCTACACCTTC
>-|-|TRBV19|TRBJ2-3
CASSIYIQGGTDTQYF
TGTGCCAGTAGTATCTACATTCAGGGTGGAACAGATACGCAGTATTTT
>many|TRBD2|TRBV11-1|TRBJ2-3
CASARRLADTDTQYF
TGTGCCAGCGCCCGTCGTCTAGCGGACACAGATACGCAGTATTTT
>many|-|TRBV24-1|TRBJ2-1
CATSDWRALSYNEQFF
TGTGCCACCAGTGATTGGCGGGCTTTGTCCTACAATGAGCAGTTCTTC
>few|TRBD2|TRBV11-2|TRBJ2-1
CASSLELGLAILEGQFF
TGTGCCAGCAGCTTGGAACTGGGACTAGCCATACTCGAGGGGCAGTTCTTC
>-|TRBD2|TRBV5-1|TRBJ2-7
CASSITSSGVYEQYF
TGCGCCAGCAGCATCACCTCTAGCGGGGTCTACGAGCAGTACTTC